The sequence of this T cell receptor (beta chain) was determined in a study of OX40 agonist ivuxolimab in advanced cancers. In the case of this clone: The antigen is undetermined.

Blood was sampled at baseline, cycle 4 day 1, and cycle 7 day 1. Sequenced by immunoSEQ multiplex PCR; TCRdb stores in-frame clones only, minus some. The data hold tens of thousands of clones, with about 91% observed a single time. Findings of the study overall: Doses of 0.1 to 3.0 mg/kg were accompanied by clonal expansion of CD4+ and CD8+ blood T cells by week 6. Normalized expansion of T-cell clones was also low for some nonresponders.

Germline CDR1 and CDR2: SGHDN and FVKESK. The CDR3 sequence is 14 residues long. V was clipped by 4 bases and J by 6 bases, with 16 bases between them. The sample was CD4+ or CD8+ T cells sorted from blood, taken in a trial of the OX40 agonist ivuxolimab. The rearrangement uses TRBV14 and TRBJ2-7, with D perhaps given as TRBD1 or TRBD2 (5 bases each). The TCR was taken from an adult with an advanced solid tumor such as melanoma, head and neck, liver or kidney cancer. In DNA, the CDR3 is TGTGCCAGCAGCCTCGCCCGGGGCTCTCTCGAGCAGTACTTC. Encoded protein: CASSLARGSLEQYF.